A selection of T cell receptor beta chains follows, all from one sample in a study of T-cell reconstitution after alpha-beta-depleted transplantation in children. One entry per CDR3 protein, called by TCRdb with MiXCR from the PCR reads. The repertoire holds 400,000 to 550,000 distinct CDR3 sequences, with 8% to 11% as singletons. Sample: PBMCs, taken before TCRalphabeta/CD19-depleted stem cell transplant. The receptors here all came from a child aged 2 to 9 with inherited bone marrow failure, due to receive a stem cell transplant. Both conserved end residues are part of each CDR3. The order of the fields is clone size, J gene, D gene, V gene, CDR3 length, CDR3 protein, CDR3 DNA. A D gene is named only where the DNA matches it firmly. A clone size is listed for some rows: how often the clone was seen (once, few, many), or a class if it is expanded.

clone size: few; J gene: TRBJ2-1; D gene: -; V gene: TRBV6-1; CDR3 length: 12; CDR3 protein: CAMGVGYNEQFF; CDR3 DNA: TGTGCCATGGGAGTTGGCTACAATGAGCAGTTCTTC
clone size: many; J gene: TRBJ2-2; D gene: -; V gene: TRBV28; CDR3 length: 12; CDR3 protein: CASSDPPGELFF; CDR3 DNA: TGTGCCAGCAGTGATCCCCCCGGGGAGCTGTTTTTT
clone size: many; J gene: TRBJ2-7; D gene: -; V gene: TRBV4-3; CDR3 length: 17; CDR3 protein: CASSLRRRTSLLLEQYF; CDR3 DNA: TGCGCCAGCAGCCTCCGGAGACGGACGTCCCTCCTCCTTGAGCAGTACTTC
clone size: -; J gene: TRBJ2-2; D gene: -; V gene: TRBV4-3; CDR3 length: 16; CDR3 protein: CASSQDPVWNTGELFF; CDR3 DNA: TGCGCCAGCAGCCAAGATCCAGTCTGGAACACCGGGGAGCTGTTTTTT
clone size: many; J gene: TRBJ2-5; D gene: -; V gene: TRBV20-1; CDR3 length: 13; CDR3 protein: CSASWSGQGTQYF; CDR3 DNA: TGCAGTGCTAGTTGGAGTGGGCAAGGGACCCAGTACTTC
clone size: many; J gene: TRBJ2-5; D gene: TRBD2; V gene: TRBV18; CDR3 length: 15; CDR3 protein: CASSPRTSGQETQYF; CDR3 DNA: TGTGCCAGCAGCCCCCGGACTAGCGGGCAAGAGACCCAGTACTTC
clone size: many; J gene: TRBJ2-7; D gene: -; V gene: TRBV11-2; CDR3 length: 14; CDR3 protein: CASSLAPGRYEQYF; CDR3 DNA: TGTGCCAGCAGCTTAGCCCCAGGCCGGTACGAGCAGTACTTC
clone size: many; J gene: TRBJ2-7; D gene: -; V gene: TRBV5-5; CDR3 length: 14; CDR3 protein: CASSLTGLSYEQYF; CDR3 DNA: TGTGCCAGCAGCTTGACAGGGCTCTCCTACGAGCAGTACTTC
clone size: many; J gene: TRBJ2-1; D gene: -; V gene: TRBV24-1; CDR3 length: 20; CDR3 protein: CATSDLEDSLPPTGYNEQFF; CDR3 DNA: TGTGCCACCAGTGATTTGGAGGACAGCCTGCCGCCCACCGGGTACAATGAGCAGTTCTTC
clone size: many; J gene: TRBJ2-3; D gene: -; V gene: TRBV2; CDR3 length: 16; CDR3 protein: CASSEFPGSRTDTQYF; CDR3 DNA: TGTGCCAGCAGTGAGTTCCCAGGGAGTAGAACAGATACGCAGTATTTT
clone size: many; J gene: TRBJ2-4; D gene: -; V gene: TRBV29-1; CDR3 length: 15; CDR3 protein: CSVESRGLAKNIQYF; CDR3 DNA: TGCAGCGTTGAAAGTAGGGGCCTAGCCAAAAACATTCAGTACTTC
clone size: many; J gene: TRBJ2-1; D gene: TRBD2; V gene: TRBV20-1; CDR3 length: 18; CDR3 protein: CSARDLFWPRGDPNEQFF; CDR3 DNA: TGCAGTGCTAGAGATCTATTTTGGCCCCGGGGGGACCCGAATGAGCAGTTCTTC
clone size: few; J gene: TRBJ2-5; D gene: -; V gene: TRBV29-1; CDR3 length: 12; CDR3 protein: CSVLQGGETQYF; CDR3 DNA: TGCAGCGTTCTCCAGGGGGGAGAGACCCAGTACTTC
clone size: few; J gene: TRBJ2-3; D gene: -; V gene: TRBV20-1; CDR3 length: 15; CDR3 protein: CSARATGTSTDTQYF; CDR3 DNA: TGCAGTGCTAGAGCAACGGGGACTAGCACAGATACGCAGTATTTT
clone size: many; J gene: TRBJ2-7; D gene: -; V gene: TRBV6-1; CDR3 length: 14; CDR3 protein: CASGVLGQHYEQYF; CDR3 DNA: TGTGCCAGCGGAGTTTTAGGGCAGCATTACGAGCAGTACTTC
clone size: few; J gene: TRBJ2-7; D gene: TRBD2; V gene: TRBV18; CDR3 length: 14; CDR3 protein: CASSPGGRANEQYF; CDR3 DNA: TGTGCCAGCTCACCGGGGGGGAGGGCCAACGAGCAGTACTTC
clone size: few; J gene: TRBJ1-5; D gene: TRBD1; V gene: TRBV4-3; CDR3 length: 15; CDR3 protein: CASSQDPGQDQPQHF; CDR3 DNA: TGCGCCAGCAGCCAAGATCCGGGACAGGATCAGCCCCAGCATTTT
clone size: few; J gene: TRBJ2-2; D gene: TRBD2; V gene: TRBV6-2/TRBV6-3; CDR3 length: 14; CDR3 protein: CASRGTSPAGELFF; CDR3 DNA: TGTGCCAGCAGAGGGACTAGTCCAGCCGGGGAGCTGTTTTTT
clone size: many; J gene: TRBJ1-4; D gene: -; V gene: TRBV10-3; CDR3 length: 13; CDR3 protein: CAISESRGEKLFF; CDR3 DNA: TGTGCCATCAGTGAATCGAGGGGGGAAAAACTGTTTTTT
clone size: many; J gene: TRBJ2-1; D gene: -; V gene: TRBV5-1; CDR3 length: 18; CDR3 protein: CASSLDPWGGGSYNEQFF; CDR3 DNA: TGCGCCAGCAGCTTGGATCCTTGGGGAGGCGGCTCCTACAATGAGCAGTTCTTC